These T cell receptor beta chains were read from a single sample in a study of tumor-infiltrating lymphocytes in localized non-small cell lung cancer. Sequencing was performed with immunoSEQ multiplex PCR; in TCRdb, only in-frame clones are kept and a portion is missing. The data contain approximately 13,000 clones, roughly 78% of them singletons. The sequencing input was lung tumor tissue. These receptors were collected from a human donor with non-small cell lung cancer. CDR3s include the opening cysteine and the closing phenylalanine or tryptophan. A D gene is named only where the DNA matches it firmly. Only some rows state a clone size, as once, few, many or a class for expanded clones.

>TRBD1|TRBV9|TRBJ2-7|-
TGTGCCAGCAGCGTAGGAGGGACAGGGATTTTCGAGCAGTACTTC
CASSVGGTGIFEQYF
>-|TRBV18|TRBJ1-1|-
TGTGCCAGCTCACCAGGGGCGGGCAGGTTGAACACTGAAGCTTTCTTT
CASSPGAGRLNTEAFF
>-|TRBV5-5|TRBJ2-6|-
TGTGCCAGCAGCCGCAGGGTTGGTGGGGCCAACGTCCTGACTTTC
CASSRRVGGANVLTF
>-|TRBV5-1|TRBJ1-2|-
TGCGCCAGCAGCTTGGGTCGGGGCTCCTATGGCTACACCTTC
CASSLGRGSYGYTF
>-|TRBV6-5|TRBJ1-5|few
TGTGCCAGCAGTTACTCGCCCTATAGCAATCAGCCCCAGCATTTT
CASSYSPYSNQPQHF
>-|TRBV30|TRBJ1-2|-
TGTGCCCAGAGGGACCAGGGCTATGGCTACACCTTC
CAQRDQGYGYTF
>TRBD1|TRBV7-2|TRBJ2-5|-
TGTGCCAGCAGCTTAGGGACAGGCCAAGAGACCCAGTACTTC
CASSLGTGQETQYF
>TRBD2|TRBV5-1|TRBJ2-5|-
TGCGCCAGCAGCTTGGGACTAGCGGGGGGTTCAGAGACCCAGTACTTC
CASSLGLAGGSETQYF
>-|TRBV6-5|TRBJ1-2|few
TGTGCCAGCAGTTTAATAGGGGTTTGGAACTATGGCTACACCTTC
CASSLIGVWNYGYTF
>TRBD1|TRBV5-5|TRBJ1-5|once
TGTGCCAGCAGCCTATTCGGGACAGGGGGCCTTAGCAATCAGCCCCAGCATTTT
CASSLFGTGGLSNQPQHF
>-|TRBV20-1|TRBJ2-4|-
TGCAGTGCGTCCAAAAACATTCAGTACTTC
CSASKNIQYF
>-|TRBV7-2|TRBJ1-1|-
TGTGCCAGCAGCTACGATAAGGCCACTGAAGCTTTCTTT
CASSYDKATEAFF
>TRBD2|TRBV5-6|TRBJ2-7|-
TGTGCCAGCAGCTCACTAGCGGGATACTACGAGCAGTACTTC
CASSSLAGYYEQYF
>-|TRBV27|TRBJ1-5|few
TGTGCCAGCAGTTTAACTGGACAGTATAGCAATCAGCCCCAGCATTTT
CASSLTGQYSNQPQHF
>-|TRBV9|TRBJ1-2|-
TGTGCCAGCAGCCCCCGGGTGGATGCCCTGTATGGCTACACCTTC
CASSPRVDALYGYTF
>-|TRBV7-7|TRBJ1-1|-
TGTGCCAGCAGCCCCCAGGCCGGCACTAAAGCTTTCTTT
CASSPQAGTKAFF